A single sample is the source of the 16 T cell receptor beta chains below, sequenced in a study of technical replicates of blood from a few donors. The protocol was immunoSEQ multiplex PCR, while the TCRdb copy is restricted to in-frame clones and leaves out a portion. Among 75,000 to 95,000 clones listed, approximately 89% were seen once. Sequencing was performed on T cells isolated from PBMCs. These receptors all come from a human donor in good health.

The CDR3 reads CASSLQGGANTGELFF. CDR3 bases: TGTGCCAGCAGCCTCCAGGGCGGGGCCAACACCGGGGAGCTGTTTTTT. V is TRBV5-5 and J is TRBJ2-2, with D perhaps matching TRBD2 (6 bases). CDR3 length: 16 residues. V was trimmed by 4 bases and J by 2 bases, leaving 15 bases between them. Germline CDR1 and CDR2: SGHKS and YYEKEE (reference sequence). The full variable domain, in which reference TRBV5-5 and TRBJ2-2 provide the parts outside the CDR3, is DAGVTQSPTHLIKTRGQQVTLRCSPISGHKSVSWYQQVLGQGPQFIFQYYEKEERGRGNFPDRFSARQFPNYSSELNVNALLLGDSALYLCASSLQGGANTGELFFGEGSRLTVL.

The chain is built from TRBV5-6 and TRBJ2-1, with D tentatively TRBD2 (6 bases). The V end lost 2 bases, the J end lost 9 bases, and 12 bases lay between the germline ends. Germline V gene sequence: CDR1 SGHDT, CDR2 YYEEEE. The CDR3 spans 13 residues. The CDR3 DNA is TGTGCCAGCAGCTTACGGGAGATGGTTGAGCAGTTCTTC. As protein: CASSLREMVEQFF.

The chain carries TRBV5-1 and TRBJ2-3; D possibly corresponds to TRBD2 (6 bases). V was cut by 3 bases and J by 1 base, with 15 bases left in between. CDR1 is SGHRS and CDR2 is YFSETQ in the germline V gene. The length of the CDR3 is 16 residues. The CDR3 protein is CASSSPGEERTDTQYF. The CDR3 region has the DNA TGCGCCAGCAGCTCCCCGGGGGAGGAGCGCACAGATACGCAGTATTTT.

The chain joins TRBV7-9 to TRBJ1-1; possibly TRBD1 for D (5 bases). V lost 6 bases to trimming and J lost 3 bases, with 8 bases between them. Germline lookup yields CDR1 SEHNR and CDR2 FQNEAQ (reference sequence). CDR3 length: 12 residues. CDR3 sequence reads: CASSGGDTEAFF. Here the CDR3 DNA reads TGTGCCAGCAGTGGGGGGGACACTGAAGCTTTCTTT. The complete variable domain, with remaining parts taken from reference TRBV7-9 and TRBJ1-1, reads DTGVSQNPRHKITKRGQNVTFRCDPISEHNRLYWYRQTLGQGPEFLTYFQNEAQLEKSRLLSDRFSAERPKGSFSTLEIQRTEQGDSAMYLCASSGGDTEAFFGQGTRLTVV.

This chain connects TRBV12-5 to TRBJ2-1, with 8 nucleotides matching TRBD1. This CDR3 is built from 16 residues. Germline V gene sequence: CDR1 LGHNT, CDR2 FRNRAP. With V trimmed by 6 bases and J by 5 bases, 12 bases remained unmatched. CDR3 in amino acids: CASGNKRQGRDNEQFF. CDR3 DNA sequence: TGTGCTAGTGGCAACAAACGACAGGGGCGCGACAATGAGCAGTTCTTC.

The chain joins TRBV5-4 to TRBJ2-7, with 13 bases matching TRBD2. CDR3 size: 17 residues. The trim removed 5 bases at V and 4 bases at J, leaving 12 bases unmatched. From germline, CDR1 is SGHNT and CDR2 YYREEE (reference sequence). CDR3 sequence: CASSSGTSGISRYEQYF. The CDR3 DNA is TGTGCCAGCAGTTCCGGGACTAGCGGGATAAGTCGGTACGAGCAGTACTTC.

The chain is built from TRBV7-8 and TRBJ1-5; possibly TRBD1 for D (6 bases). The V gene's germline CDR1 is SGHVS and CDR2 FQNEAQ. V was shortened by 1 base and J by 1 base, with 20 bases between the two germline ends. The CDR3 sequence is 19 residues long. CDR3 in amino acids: CASSLGSGGVGKSNQPQHF. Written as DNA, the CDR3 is TGTGCCAGCAGCTTAGGGTCGGGGGGCGTCGGTAAGAGCAATCAGCCCCAGCATTTT.

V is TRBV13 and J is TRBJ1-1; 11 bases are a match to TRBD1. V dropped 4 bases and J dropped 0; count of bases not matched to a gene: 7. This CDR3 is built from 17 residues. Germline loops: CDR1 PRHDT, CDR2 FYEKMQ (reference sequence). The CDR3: CASSSDRGRLMNTEAFF. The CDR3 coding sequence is TGTGCCAGCAGCTCGGACAGGGGGCGGTTAATGAACACTGAAGCTTTCTTT.

CDR3 protein: CASINIAGGETQYF. As DNA, the CDR3 is TGTGCCAGCATCAATATTGCGGGCGGGGAGACCCAGTACTTC. The chain employs TRBV27 and TRBJ2-5; D may be TRBD2 (5 bases). V was shortened by 7 bases and J by 5 bases, with 17 bases between the two germline ends. The CDR3 is made up of 14 amino acids. Germline CDR1 reads MNHEY; CDR2 reads SMNVEV (reference sequence).

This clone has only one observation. This CDR3 reads CASSLFLLAGAGELFF. The CDR3 nucleotides are TGTGCCAGCAGCTTATTCCTATTGGCGGGAGCCGGGGAGCTGTTTTTT. The chain has TRBV11-3 and TRBJ2-2, with 7 bases aligning to TRBD2. Per germline, CDR1 SGHNT and CDR2 YENEEA. The CDR3 length is 16 residues. J lost 6 bases, V lost 2 bases, and 9 bases had no gene match.

CDR3 DNA: TGCGCCAGCAGCGGGTGGACAGGGGCCGGGGAGCTGTTTTTT. Translation gives CASSGWTGAGELFF. This chain links TRBV5-1 with TRBJ2-2, with 9 nucleotides matching TRBD1. This CDR3 has 14 amino acids. Germline trimming cut 4 bases from V and 6 bases from J; bases unmatched to any gene: 4. The V gene's germline CDR1 is SGHRS and CDR2 YFSETQ.

CDR3 DNA: TGTGCCAGCAGCGTAGACGGGATGGTTGGCTACGAGCAGTACTTC. Protein sequence: CASSVDGMVGYEQYF. J is TRBJ2-7 and V is TRBV9, with D possibly being TRBD2 (5 bases). The germline gives CDR1 SGDLS, CDR2 YYNGEE. Deletions cut 0 bases from V and 3 bases from J, with 13 bases between. The CDR3 runs to 15 residues.

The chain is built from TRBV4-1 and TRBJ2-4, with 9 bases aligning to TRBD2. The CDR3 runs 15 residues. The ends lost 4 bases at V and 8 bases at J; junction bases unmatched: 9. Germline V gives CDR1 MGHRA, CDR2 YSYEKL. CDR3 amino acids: CASSPAGGRADIQYF. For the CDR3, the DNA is TGCGCCAGCAGCCCTGCTGGCGGGAGGGCAGACATTCAGTACTTC.

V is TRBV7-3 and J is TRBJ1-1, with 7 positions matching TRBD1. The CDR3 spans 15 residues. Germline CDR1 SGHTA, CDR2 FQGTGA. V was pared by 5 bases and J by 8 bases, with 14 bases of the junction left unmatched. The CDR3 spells CASSQGQTYTEEAFF. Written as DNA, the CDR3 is TGTGCCAGCAGCCAGGGACAGACATACACTGAGGAAGCTTTCTTT.

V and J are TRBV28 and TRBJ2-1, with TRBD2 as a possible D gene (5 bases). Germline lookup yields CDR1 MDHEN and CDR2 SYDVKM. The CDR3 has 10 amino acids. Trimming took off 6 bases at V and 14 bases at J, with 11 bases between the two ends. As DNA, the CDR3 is TGTGCCAGCAGCCGGGGATTGGAGTTCTTC. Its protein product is CASSRGLEFF.

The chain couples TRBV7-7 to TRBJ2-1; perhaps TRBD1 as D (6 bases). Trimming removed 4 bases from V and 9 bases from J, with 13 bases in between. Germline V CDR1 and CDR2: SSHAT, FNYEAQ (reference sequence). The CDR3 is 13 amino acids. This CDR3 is CASSWQTGGEQFF. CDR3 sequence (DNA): TGTGCCAGCAGCTGGCAGACAGGAGGTGAGCAGTTCTTC.